This passage covers 5 T cell receptor beta chains from one sample sequenced in a study of T cell repertoires in cytomegalovirus infection. Via MiXCR, TCRdb re-called the reads, giving one row per CDR3 protein. This sample yields around 750,000 distinct CDR3 sequences, of which approximately 32% are seen a single time; 9.5% to 15% belongs to the top ten. The antigens of these receptors remain unknown. Source: cultured CD8+ T cells from PBMCs, taken from culture after CMV antigen stimulation. The receptors here all came from a human donor in good health (CMV status not recorded). Some clones in this sample may be carry-over from other donors' samples.

The J gene is TRBJ1-2, the V gene TRBV29-1; D unclear. Per germline, CDR1 SQVTM and CDR2 ANQGSEA. This CDR3 has 13 residues. Trimming took off 2 bases at V and 3 bases at J, with 10 bases between the two ends. The CDR3 loop is CSVELQVHYGYTF. CDR3 DNA: TGCAGCGTTGAACTCCAGGTGCACTATGGCTACACCTTC. Full variable domain (remainder filled in from reference TRBV29-1 and TRBJ1-2): SAVISQKPSRDICQRGTSLTIQCQVDSQVTMMFWYRQQPGQSLTLIATANQGSEATYESGFVIDKFPISRPNLTFSTLTVSNMSPEDSSIYLCSVELQVHYGYTFGSGTRLTVV.

This clonotype was seen repeatedly, ten times or more. This chain links TRBV12-3 or TRBV12-4 with TRBJ1-4; TRBD1 matches at 12 bases. The J segment lost 4 bases and the V segment lost 6 bases, leaving 9 bases of the junction unmatched. CDR3 length: 17 residues. In DNA form, the CDR3 reads TGTGCCAGCAGCCCCTGGGGGACAGGGGGCTATAATGAAAAACTGTTTTTT. Translated: CASSPWGTGGYNEKLFF.

This clonotype has a handful of counts. The chain uses TRBV4-1 and TRBJ2-5; TRBD2 is a possible D gene (5 bases). Trimming stripped 1 base from V and 4 bases from J, with 10 bases between. The CDR3 has 14 amino acids. In germline, CDR1 is MGHRA, CDR2 YSYEKL. CDR3 amino acids: CASSQALGRETQYF. CDR3 coding DNA: TGCGCCAGCAGCCAAGCTCTGGGGAGAGAGACCCAGTACTTC.

The rearrangement links TRBV6-1 to TRBJ2-3; D gene unclear. Germline V gives CDR1 MNHNS, CDR2 SASEGT. The CDR3 consists of 16 residues. Trimming shortened V by 3 bases and J by 0 bases, and 13 bases separated the two germline ends. CDR3 sequence: CASSDLPFPSTDTQYF. The CDR3 DNA reads TGTGCCAGCAGTGACCTACCTTTTCCTAGCACAGATACGCAGTATTTT.

This clonotype was seen only a few times. The chain recombines TRBV19 with TRBJ1-5; possibly TRBD1 for D (5 bases). Germline CDR1 reads LNHDA; CDR2 reads SQIVND (reference sequence). Trimming took off 3 bases at V and 1 base at J, with 7 bases between the two ends. The CDR3 consists of 14 residues. The CDR3 DNA follows: TGTGCCAGTAGTATTTGGGACAGCAATCAGCCCCAGCATTTT. It translates to CASSIWDSNQPQHF.